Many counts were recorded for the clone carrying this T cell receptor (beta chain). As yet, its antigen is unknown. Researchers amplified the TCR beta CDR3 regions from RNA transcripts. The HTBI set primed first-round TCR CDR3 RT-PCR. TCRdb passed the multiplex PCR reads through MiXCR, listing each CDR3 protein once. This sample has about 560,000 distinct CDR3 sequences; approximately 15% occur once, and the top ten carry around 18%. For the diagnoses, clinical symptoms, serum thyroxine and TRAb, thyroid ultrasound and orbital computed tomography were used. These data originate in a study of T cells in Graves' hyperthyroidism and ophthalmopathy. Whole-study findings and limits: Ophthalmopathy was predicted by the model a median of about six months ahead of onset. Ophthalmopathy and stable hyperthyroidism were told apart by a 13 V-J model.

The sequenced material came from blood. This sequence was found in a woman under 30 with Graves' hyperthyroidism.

CDR3 in amino acids: CASSHNIDRTDTQYF. For the CDR3, the DNA is TGTGCCAGCAGCCACAACATCGACCGCACAGATACGCAGTATTTT. The chain uses TRBV11-2 and TRBJ2-3; D not resolved. The length of the CDR3 is 15 residues. From germline, CDR1 is SGHAT and CDR2 FQNNGV. V was clipped by 5 bases and J by 1 base, with 13 bases between them.